A single sample gave rise to the 23 T cell receptor beta chains below, sequenced in a study of blood T cell repertoires in COVID-19. The table came from immunoSEQ multiplex PCR; TCRdb's copy has only in-frame clones and leaves some out. The sample carries roughly 140,000 clones, more than 65% recorded once. Sample: peripheral blood. All receptors come from a man between 60 and 75 years old with active or convalescent COVID-19.

The chain links TRBV6-5 to TRBJ2-1; 7 nucleotides agree with TRBD2. The CDR3 sequence is 14 residues long. After removal of 4 bases from V and 6 bases from J, the junction contained 6 bases not matched to a gene. Germline CDR1 MNHEY, CDR2 SVGAGI. CDR3 protein: CASSSPTSLNEQFF. The CDR3 DNA reads TGTGCCAGCAGTTCCCCGACTAGCCTCAATGAGCAGTTCTTC.

The V call is TRBV9, the J call TRBJ2-5; 8 nucleotides agree with TRBD2. The germline CDR1 and CDR2 sequences are SGDLS and YYNGEE. There are 14 residues in the CDR3. Trimming at V came to 4 bases and at J to 4 bases, leaving 6 bases not matched to a gene. The CDR3 protein is CASSPGLAAETQYF. The CDR3, as DNA: TGTGCCAGCAGCCCAGGACTAGCTGCAGAGACCCAGTACTTC. The full variable domain, rest sourced from reference TRBV9 and TRBJ2-5, is DSGVTQTPKHLITATGQRVTLRCSPRSGDLSVYWYQQSLDQGLQFLIQYYNGEERAKGNILERFSAQQFPDLHSELNLSSLELGDSALYFCASSPGLAAETQYFGPGTRLLVL.

The J gene is TRBJ2-5, the V gene TRBV7-8; TRBD2 might be the D (6 bases). V lost 5 bases, J lost 2 bases, and 15 bases lay in between. Germline loops: CDR1 SGHVS, CDR2 FQNEAQ. The CDR3 spans 15 residues. CDR3 bases: TGTGCCAGCAGCGGAATCCGGGACTCTCAAGAGACCCAGTACTTC. As protein: CASSGIRDSQETQYF.

CDR3 sequence: CASSLAETGRETQYF. The DNA for the CDR3 is TGCGCCAGCAGCTTGGCCGAAACAGGGAGAGAGACCCAGTACTTC. This chain uses TRBV5-1 with TRBJ2-5; tentatively, D is TRBD1 (6 bases). Trimming took off 0 bases at V and 4 bases at J, with 13 bases between the two ends. In germline, CDR1 is SGHRS, CDR2 YFSETQ. The CDR3 runs 15 residues.

The V gene is TRBV11-3, the J gene TRBJ1-1; D is uncertain. This CDR3 is 13 amino acids long. The V end was cut by 5 bases, the J end by 8 bases, with 15 bases between. Germline CDR1 reads SGHNT; CDR2 reads YENEEA. The CDR3 is CASSAMATREAFF. The DNA of the CDR3 is TGTGCCAGCAGCGCGATGGCGACAAGAGAAGCTTTCTTT.

V is TRBV5-5 and J is TRBJ1-3, with D hard to call. V lost 2 bases and J lost 4, with 13 bases in between. Germline V CDR1 and CDR2: SGHKS, YYEKEE (reference sequence). The CDR3 sequence is 15 residues long. The DNA of the CDR3 is TGTGCCAGCAGCTTATCCTCAGCGGGGGGAAACACCATATATTTT. This encodes CASSLSSAGGNTIYF.

V usage is TRBV29-1 and J usage is TRBJ2-4, with 9 nucleotides matching TRBD1. The CDR3 totals 13 residues. The V gene end was trimmed by 7 bases and the J gene end by 8 bases; junction bases not matched to a gene: 9. CDR1 SQVTM and CDR2 ANQGSEA come from the germline V gene. CDR3 residues: CSGLADRGYIQYF. As DNA, the CDR3 is TGCAGCGGACTCGCCGACAGGGGGTACATTCAGTACTTC. The variable domain in full, completed from reference TRBV29-1 and TRBJ2-4, reads SAVISQKPSRDICQRGTSLTIQCQVDSQVTMMFWYRQQPGQSLTLIATANQGSEATYESGFVIDKFPISRPNLTFSTLTVSNMSPEDSSIYLCSGLADRGYIQYFGAGTRLSVL.

V usage is TRBV5-6 and J usage is TRBJ1-2; no clear D. V gave up 2 bases and J gave up 2 bases, with 13 bases separating them. This CDR3 comprises 15 residues. Germline V lookup: CDR1 SGHDT, CDR2 YYEEEE. Written as DNA, the CDR3 is TGTGCCAGCAGCTTTTGGGTAGAGGTGAACTATGGCTACACCTTC. As protein: CASSFWVEVNYGYTF. Full variable domain (outside the CDR3, taken from reference TRBV5-6 and TRBJ1-2): DAGVTQSPTHLIKTRGQQVTLRCSPKSGHDTVSWYQQALGQGPQFIFQYYEEEERQRGNFPDRFSGHQFPNYSSELNVNALLLGDSALYLCASSFWVEVNYGYTFGSGTRLTVV.

This chain uses TRBV9 with TRBJ2-7; D may be TRBD1 (6 bases). Germline loops: CDR1 SGDLS, CDR2 YYNGEE. V was trimmed by 4 bases and J by 2 bases, leaving 13 bases between them. The CDR3 consists of 14 residues. The CDR3 protein is CASSLRDTAYEQYV. The CDR3 region has the DNA TGTGCCAGCAGCCTCCGGGACACAGCCTACGAGCAGTACGTC.

This clone was recorded only once. A much larger clone differs by one base, so this may be a read error. V is TRBV27 and J is TRBJ2-2; 7 bases map to TRBD2. J lost 7 bases, V lost 5 bases, and 4 bases had no gene match. The CDR3 sequence is 13 residues long. Germline CDR1 is MNHEY and CDR2 is SMNVEV (reference sequence). The CDR3 protein is CASSPRGDGELFF. CDR3 nucleotides: TGTGCCAGCAGTCCCCGGGGGGACGGGGAGCTGTTTTTT.

This clone came up a few times. This chain's CDR3 is CAWSVQGGNQPQHF. The DNA for the CDR3 is TGTGCCTGGAGTGTCCAGGGGGGAAATCAGCCCCAGCATTTT. The rearrangement links TRBV30 to TRBJ1-5; 7 nucleotides match TRBD1. The V gene's germline CDR1 is GTSNPN and CDR2 SVGIG (reference sequence). Unmatched junction bases numbered 3, after V lost 0 bases and J lost 4 bases. This CDR3 comprises 14 residues.

V usage is TRBV5-4 and J usage is TRBJ1-2, with 7 nucleotides matching TRBD1. The germline CDR1 and CDR2 sequences are SGHNT and YYREEE (reference sequence). V dropped 3 bases and J dropped 1; count of bases not matched to a gene: 9. This CDR3 comprises 16 residues. CDR3 bases: TGTGCCAGCAGCTCCGAAGGCAGGGGGTATAACTATGGCTACACCTTC. Translated, it gives CASSSEGRGYNYGYTF.

The chain links TRBV2 to TRBJ2-6, with 8 nucleotides matching TRBD1. CDR3 length: 16 residues. CDR1 and CDR2 from the germline V gene are SNHLY and FYNNEI. V dropped 6 bases and J dropped 13; count of bases not matched to a gene: 17. CDR3: CASSPPGQGLLNVLTF. DNA of the CDR3: TGTGCCAGCAGCCCCCCCGGACAGGGCCTCCTCAATGTCCTGACTTTC. Complete variable domain (other parts from reference TRBV2 and TRBJ2-6): EPEVTQTPSHQVTQMGQEVILRCVPISNHLYFYWYRQILGQKVEFLVSFYNNEISEKSEIFDDQFSVERPDGSNFTLKIRSTKLEDSAMYFCASSPPGQGLLNVLTFGAGSRLTVL.

The chain recombines TRBV29-1 with TRBJ1-2, with D possibly matching TRBD1 (5 bases). Germline V gene data show CDR1 as SQVTM and CDR2 as ANQGSEA. Trimming removed 1 base from V and 7 bases from J, with 10 bases in between. This CDR3 spans 12 amino acids. The CDR3 reads CSVEGTIPGYTF. The DNA of the CDR3 is TGCAGCGTTGAAGGGACAATCCCTGGCTACACCTTC.

The rearrangement links TRBV19 to TRBJ1-2; TRBD1 is a possible D gene (5 bases). CDR1 LNHDA and CDR2 SQIVND come from the germline V gene (reference sequence). The CDR3 is made up of 13 amino acids. V lost 2 bases to trimming and J lost 3 bases, with 7 bases between them. The CDR3 reads CASSIPGDYGYTF. The CDR3 region has the DNA TGTGCCAGTAGTATACCGGGGGACTATGGCTACACCTTC.

V usage is TRBV19 and J usage is TRBJ1-2; maybe TRBD1 (6 bases). V lost 3 bases and J 4 bases, leaving 18 bases between the germline ends. Germline assignment: CDR1 LNHDA and CDR2 SQIVND (reference sequence). CDR3 size: 16 residues. In DNA form, the CDR3 reads TGTGCCAGTAGTATTACGCCCAGACAGGCGATCTATGGCTACACCTTC. Translation gives CASSITPRQAIYGYTF.

The chain recombines TRBV5-5 with TRBJ2-5, with 7 bases fitting TRBD1. CDR3 length: 17 amino acids. Germline CDR1 reads SGHKS; CDR2 reads YYEKEE (reference sequence). Trimming removed 2 bases from V and 5 bases from J; junction bases left unmatched: 15. CDR3 bases: TGTGCCAGCAGCTTCGACCCTTGGACAGGCAATACGGAGACCCAGTACTTC. This codes for CASSFDPWTGNTETQYF.

The table lists this clone with a count of one. This rearrangement joins TRBV14 to TRBJ2-7, with TRBD1 matching 11 bases. V lost 6 bases to trimming and J lost 3 bases; unmatched junction nucleotides: 7. The CDR3 has 15 residues. CDR1 is SGHDN and CDR2 is FVKESK in the germline V gene. The chain's CDR3 is CASRETGTGGYEQYF. The CDR3 nucleotides are TGTGCCAGCAGGGAGACCGGGACAGGGGGCTACGAGCAGTACTTC.

The genes are TRBV7-8 and TRBJ2-1; D possibly corresponds to TRBD2 (6 bases). Trimming left V 5 bases short and J 5 bases short, with 16 bases between. Germline V gene lookup returns CDR1 SGHVS and CDR2 FQNEAQ. The CDR3 is made up of 15 amino acids. For the CDR3, the DNA is TGTGCCAGCAGCCGAGGGGACTCTTGGAACAATGAGCAGTTCTTC. Translation: CASSRGDSWNNEQFF.

The gene calls are TRBV15 and TRBJ2-1; D not certain. The V gene lost 0 bases and the J gene lost 7 bases, with 7 bases spanning the gap. Looked up from germline, CDR1 is LNHNV and CDR2 is YYDKDF (reference sequence). CDR3 size: 13 residues. The CDR3 bases are TGTGCCACCAGCAGAGATTCACGGAATGAGCAGTTCTTC. Protein product: CATSRDSRNEQFF.

V gene TRBV9 combines with J gene TRBJ1-2, with TRBD1 as a possible D gene (6 bases). The germline V and J ends were trimmed by 0 bases and 4 bases, with 13 bases remaining between them. Germline V CDR1 and CDR2: SGDLS, YYNGEE. The CDR3 consists of 15 residues. CDR3 region: CASSVDPGATYGYTF. CDR3 nucleotide sequence: TGTGCCAGCAGCGTAGATCCAGGGGCGACCTATGGCTACACCTTC.

This clone was seen just once. The chain links TRBV6-1 to TRBJ2-7; 10 bases align to TRBD1. The CDR3 has 16 amino acids. Germline-derived CDR1 and CDR2 are MNHNS and SASEGT. J lost 9 bases, V lost 4 bases, and 15 bases had no gene match. In DNA form, the CDR3 reads TGTGCCAGCAGTGGGTGGGGGGACAGGGGATACGATGGGCAGTACTTC. It codes for CASSGWGDRGYDGQYF.

This clone was counted once. CDR3 coding DNA: TGTGCCAGCAGCCAAGGACAGCATAGAAACACTGAAGCTTTCTTT. This codes for CASSQGQHRNTEAFF. V and J are TRBV6-5 and TRBJ1-1; D is perhaps TRBD1 (6 bases). Germline-derived CDR1 and CDR2 are MNHEY and SVGAGI. V was shortened by 6 bases and J by 2 bases, with 16 bases between the two germline ends. The CDR3 is made up of 15 amino acids.